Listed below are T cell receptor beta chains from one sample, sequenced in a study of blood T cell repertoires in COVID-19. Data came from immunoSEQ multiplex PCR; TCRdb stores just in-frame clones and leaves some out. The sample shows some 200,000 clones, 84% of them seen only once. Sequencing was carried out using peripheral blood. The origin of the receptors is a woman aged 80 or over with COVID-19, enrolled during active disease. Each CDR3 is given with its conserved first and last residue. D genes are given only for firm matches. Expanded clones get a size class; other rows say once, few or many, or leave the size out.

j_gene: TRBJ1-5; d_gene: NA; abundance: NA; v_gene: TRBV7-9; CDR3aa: CASSLGTGKITQPQHF; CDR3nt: TGTGCCAGCAGCTTAGGCACAGGGAAAATAACTCAGCCCCAGCATTTT
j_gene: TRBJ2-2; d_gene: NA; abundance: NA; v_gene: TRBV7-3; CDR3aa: CASRAQRGSGELFF; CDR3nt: TGTGCCAGCAGGGCCCAAAGAGGTTCCGGGGAGCTGTTTTTT
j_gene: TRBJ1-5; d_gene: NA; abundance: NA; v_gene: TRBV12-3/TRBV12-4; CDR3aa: CASSLAGTRSQHF; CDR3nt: TGTGCCAGCAGTTTAGCCGGGACAAGGTCCCAGCATTTT
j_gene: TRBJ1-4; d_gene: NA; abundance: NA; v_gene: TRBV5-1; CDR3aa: CASSFTGPATNEKLFF; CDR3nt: TGCGCCAGCAGCTTTACAGGGCCAGCAACTAATGAAAAACTGTTTTTT
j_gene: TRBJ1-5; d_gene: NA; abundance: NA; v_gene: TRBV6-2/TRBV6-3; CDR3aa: CASSSPHGGQPQHF; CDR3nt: TGTGCCAGCAGTTCGCCCCATGGGGGGCAGCCCCAGCATTTT
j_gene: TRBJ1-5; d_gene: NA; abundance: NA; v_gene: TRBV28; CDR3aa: CASRPGGPFGQPQHF; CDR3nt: TGTGCCAGTCGGCCCGGCGGGCCCTTCGGGCAGCCCCAGCATTTT
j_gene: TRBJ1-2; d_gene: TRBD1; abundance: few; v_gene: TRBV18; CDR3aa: CASSLNAGTGVGGYTF; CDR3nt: TGTGCCAGCTCACTAAATGCCGGGACAGGTGTCGGGGGCTACACCTTC
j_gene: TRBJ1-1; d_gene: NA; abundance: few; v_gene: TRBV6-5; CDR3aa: CASSSVISLNTEAFF; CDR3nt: TGTGCCAGCAGTTCAGTGATCAGTCTGAACACTGAAGCTTTCTTT
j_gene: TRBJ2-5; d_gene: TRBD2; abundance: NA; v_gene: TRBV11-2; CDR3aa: CASSPWASGGPGGGTQYF; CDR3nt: TGTGCCAGCAGCCCGTGGGCTAGCGGGGGCCCCGGAGGAGGGACCCAGTACTTC
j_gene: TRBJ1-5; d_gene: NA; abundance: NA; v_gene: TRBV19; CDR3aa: CASSMRRQPQHF; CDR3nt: TGTGCCAGTAGTATGAGGAGGCAGCCCCAGCATTTT
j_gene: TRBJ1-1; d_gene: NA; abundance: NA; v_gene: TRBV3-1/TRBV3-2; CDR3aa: CASSQTGTEAFF; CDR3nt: TGTGCCAGCAGCCAAACAGGTACTGAAGCTTTCTTT
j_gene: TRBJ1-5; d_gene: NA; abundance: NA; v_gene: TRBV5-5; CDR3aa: CASSSAGNQPQHF; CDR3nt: TGTGCCAGCAGCTCCGCAGGTAATCAGCCCCAGCATTTT
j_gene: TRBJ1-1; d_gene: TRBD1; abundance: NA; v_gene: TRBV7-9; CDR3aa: CASSFTEPRGLTEAFF; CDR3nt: TGTGCCAGCAGCTTTACGGAACCCAGGGGGCTGACTGAAGCTTTCTTT
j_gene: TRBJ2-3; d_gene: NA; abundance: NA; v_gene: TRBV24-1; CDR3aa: CATSDPSGGDTQYF; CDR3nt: TGTGCCACCAGTGACCCATCAGGGGGGGATACGCAGTATTTT
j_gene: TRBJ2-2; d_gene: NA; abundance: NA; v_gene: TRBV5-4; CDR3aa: CASTHRLTGELFF; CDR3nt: TGTGCCAGCACCCACAGGCTTACCGGGGAGCTGTTTTTT
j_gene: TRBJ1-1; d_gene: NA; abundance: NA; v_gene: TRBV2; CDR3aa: CASSARWTEAFF; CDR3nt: TGTGCCAGCAGTGCGAGGTGGACTGAAGCTTTCTTT
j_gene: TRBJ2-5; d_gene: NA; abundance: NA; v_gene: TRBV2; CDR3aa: CASSPGGQGETQYF; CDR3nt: TGTGCCAGCAGTCCGGGGGGCCAAGGAGAGACCCAGTACTTC
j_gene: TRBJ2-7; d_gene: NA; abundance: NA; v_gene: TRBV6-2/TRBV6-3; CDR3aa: CASSYQVPPVEQYF; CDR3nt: TGTGCCAGCAGTTACCAGGTTCCCCCGGTAGAGCAGTACTTC
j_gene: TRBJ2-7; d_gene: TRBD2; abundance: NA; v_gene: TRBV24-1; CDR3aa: CATSDLGAGASSYEQYF; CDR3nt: TGTGCCACCAGTGATTTGGGTGCGGGAGCGTCCTCCTACGAGCAGTACTTC
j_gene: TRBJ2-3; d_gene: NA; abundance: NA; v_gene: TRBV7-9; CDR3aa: CASSLVGQFPDTQYF; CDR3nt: TGTGCCAGCAGCTTAGTTGGACAGTTTCCAGATACGCAGTATTTT
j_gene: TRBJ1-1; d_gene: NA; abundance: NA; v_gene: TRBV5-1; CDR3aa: CASLQGGADTEAFF; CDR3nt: TGCGCCAGTTTACAGGGAGGGGCCGACACTGAAGCTTTCTTT
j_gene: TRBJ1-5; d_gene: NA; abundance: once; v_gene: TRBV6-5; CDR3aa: CASSRGLYSNQPQHF; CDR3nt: TGTGCCAGCAGCAGAGGACTCTATAGCAATCAGCCCCAGCATTTT
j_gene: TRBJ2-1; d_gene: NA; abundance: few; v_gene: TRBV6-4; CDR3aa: CASSELPYNEQFF; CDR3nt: TGTGCCAGCAGTGAACTGCCCTACAATGAGCAGTTCTTC
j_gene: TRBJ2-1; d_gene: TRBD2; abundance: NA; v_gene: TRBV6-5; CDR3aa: CASGALADVYNEQFF; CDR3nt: TGTGCCAGCGGGGCCCTAGCGGACGTCTACAATGAGCAGTTCTTC
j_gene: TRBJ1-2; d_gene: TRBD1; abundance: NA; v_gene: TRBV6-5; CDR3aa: CASSFDRGPGGYTF; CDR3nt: TGTGCCAGCAGTTTCGACAGGGGACCGGGTGGCTACACCTTC
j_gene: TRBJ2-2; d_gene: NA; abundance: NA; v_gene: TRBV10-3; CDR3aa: CAISEWQGGNTGELFF; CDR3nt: TGTGCCATCAGTGAGTGGCAGGGCGGGAACACCGGGGAGCTGTTTTTT
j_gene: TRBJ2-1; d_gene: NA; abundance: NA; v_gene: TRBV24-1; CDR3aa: CATSDPRGGTGDEQFF; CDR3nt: TGTGCCACCAGTGATCCTAGGGGGGGGACCGGTGATGAGCAGTTCTTC
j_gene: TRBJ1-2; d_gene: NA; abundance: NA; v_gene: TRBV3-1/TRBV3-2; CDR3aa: CASSQLSDSEYGYTF; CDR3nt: TGTGCCAGCAGCCAACTATCGGACAGCGAATATGGCTACACCTTC
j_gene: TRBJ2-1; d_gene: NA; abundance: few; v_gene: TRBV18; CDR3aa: CASSPEEGPYNEQFF; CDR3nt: TGTGCCAGCTCACCCGAGGAGGGGCCATACAATGAGCAGTTCTTC
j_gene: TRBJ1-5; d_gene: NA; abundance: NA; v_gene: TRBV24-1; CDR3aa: CATSDPPPEHVKGGNQPQHF; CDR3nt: TGTGCCACCAGTGACCCCCCCCCAGAGCACGTTAAGGGCGGGAATCAGCCCCAGCATTTT
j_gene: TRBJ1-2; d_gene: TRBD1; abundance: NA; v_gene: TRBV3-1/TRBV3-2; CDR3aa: CASSHSTGASRWKGYTF; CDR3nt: TGTGCCAGCAGCCACTCCACAGGGGCCTCCCGGTGGAAAGGCTACACCTTC
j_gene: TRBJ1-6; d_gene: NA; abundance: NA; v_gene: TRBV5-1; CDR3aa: CASSLARQGNSPLHF; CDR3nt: TGCGCCAGCAGCTTGGCAAGGCAGGGGAATTCACCCCTCCACTTT
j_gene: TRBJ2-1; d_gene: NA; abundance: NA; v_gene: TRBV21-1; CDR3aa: CASSLDPAGTGVNEQFF; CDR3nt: TGTGCCAGCAGCCTGGACCCGGCCGGGACAGGGGTTAATGAGCAGTTCTTC
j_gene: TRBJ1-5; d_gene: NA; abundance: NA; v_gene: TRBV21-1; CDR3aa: CASGSPGIRASMNSNQPQHF; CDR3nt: TGTGCCAGCGGCTCCCCGGGGATCAGAGCCAGTATGAATAGCAATCAGCCCCAGCATTTT
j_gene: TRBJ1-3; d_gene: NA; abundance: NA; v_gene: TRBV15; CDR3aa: CATSRVGSGTIYF; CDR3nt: TGTGCCACCAGCAGAGTGGGCAGCGGCACCATATATTTT
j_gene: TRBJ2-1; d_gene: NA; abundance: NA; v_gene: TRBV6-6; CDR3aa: CASSLADNEQFF; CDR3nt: TGTGCCAGCAGTTTAGCGGACAATGAGCAGTTCTTC
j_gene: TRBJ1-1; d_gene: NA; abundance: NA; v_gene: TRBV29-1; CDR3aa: CSLSQGGGTEAFF; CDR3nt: TGCAGCCTGAGTCAGGGCGGAGGGACTGAAGCTTTCTTT
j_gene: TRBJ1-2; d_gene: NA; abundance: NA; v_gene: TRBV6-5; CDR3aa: CASMRDSYGYTF; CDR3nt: TGTGCCAGCATGAGGGATTCTTATGGCTACACCTTC
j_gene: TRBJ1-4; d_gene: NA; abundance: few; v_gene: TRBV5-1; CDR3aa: CASSLEGGTNEKLFF; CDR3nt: TGCGCCAGCAGCTTGGAAGGGGGTACTAATGAAAAACTGTTTTTT
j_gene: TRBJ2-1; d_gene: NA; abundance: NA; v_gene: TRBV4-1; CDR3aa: CASSRVGGSYNEQFF; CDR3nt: TGCGCCAGCAGCCGGGTAGGGGGCTCCTACAATGAGCAGTTCTTC
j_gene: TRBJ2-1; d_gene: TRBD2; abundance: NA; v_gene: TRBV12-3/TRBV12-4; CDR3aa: CASSLSGRGEQFF; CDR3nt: TGTGCCAGCAGCCTTAGCGGGAGAGGTGAGCAGTTCTTC
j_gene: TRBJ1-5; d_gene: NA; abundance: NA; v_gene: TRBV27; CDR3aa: CASSLWAGNQPQHF; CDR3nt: TGTGCCAGCAGTTTATGGGCAGGAAATCAGCCCCAGCATTTT
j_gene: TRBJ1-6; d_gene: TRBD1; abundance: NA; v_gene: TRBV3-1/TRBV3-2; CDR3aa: CASRSGGSNSPLHF; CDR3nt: TGTGCCAGCAGGTCAGGGGGGTCAAATTCACCCCTCCACTTT
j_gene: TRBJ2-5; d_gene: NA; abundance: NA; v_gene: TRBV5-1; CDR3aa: CASAINGGHSETQYF; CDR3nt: TGCGCCAGCGCCATCAACGGGGGGCACTCAGAGACCCAGTACTTC
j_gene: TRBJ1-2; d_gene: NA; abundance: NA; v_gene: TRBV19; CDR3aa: CASSTPRTASGYTF; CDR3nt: TGTGCCAGTAGTACCCCCAGGACAGCCTCTGGCTACACCTTC